One sample yielded the 10 T cell receptor beta chains listed below, sequenced in a study of blood T cells in healthy people across ages. A second PCR of roughly 6 to 12 cycles used a sample-barcoded 5' primer and a J-beta primer mix. One entry per CDR3 protein, called by TCRdb with MiXCR from the 5' RACE reads. The sample lists some 880,000 distinct CDR3 sequences, 35% to 40% occurring once. The material sequenced was blood. These receptors originate from a man aged 18 to 35 in good health.

This clonotype was detected only a few times. The rearrangement links TRBV7-2 to TRBJ2-3, with a weak D call TRBD1 (7 bases). Per the germline V gene, CDR1 is SGHTA and CDR2 is FQGNSA. V was cut by 5 bases and J by 2 bases, with 20 bases left in between. The CDR3 contains 17 residues. The CDR3, as DNA: TGTGCCAGCAGCATACAAAACAGGGGAGGTTTCACAGATACGCAGTATTTT. Protein product: CASSIQNRGGFTDTQYF.

The chain recombines TRBV9 with TRBJ2-1, with unresolved D. Germline V gives CDR1 SGDLS, CDR2 YYNGEE. V lost 0 bases and J 9 bases, leaving 10 bases between the germline ends. The CDR3 has 13 residues. The CDR3 nucleotides read TGTGCCAGCAGCGTAGGATCCGTGGGTGAGCAGTTCTTC. Its protein is CASSVGSVGEQFF.

The J gene is TRBJ2-5, the V gene TRBV20-1, with 7 positions matching TRBD1. The J call could be wrong; TRBJ2-1 is a better fit for the DNA end. CDR3 length equals 13 residues. CDR1 is DFQATT, CDR2 SNEGSKA, per germline (reference sequence). CDR3 DNA sequence: TGCAGTGCTAGTCTAGGGGGCCAAGAGACCCAGTTCTTC. Amino acid sequence: CSASLGGQETQFF.

This clonotype was found a few times. The chain employs TRBV3-1 and TRBJ2-1, with D maybe TRBD2 (5 bases). The CDR3 totals 12 residues. Germline loops: CDR1 LGHDT, CDR2 YNNKEL (reference sequence). V lost 7 bases to trimming and J lost 4 bases, with 8 bases between them. The CDR3 nucleotides read TGTGCCAGCACCCGGGGTTACAATGAGCAGTTCTTC. Translating it yields CASTRGYNEQFF.

CDR3 amino acids: CASRFSTGNYGYTF. The CDR3 bases are TGTGCCAGCAGGTTTTCGACAGGGAACTATGGCTACACCTTC. This chain connects TRBV27 to TRBJ1-2; 7 bases line up with TRBD1. J was trimmed by 2 bases and V by 6 bases; bases with no gene match: 6. There are 14 residues in the CDR3. CDR1 and CDR2 from the germline V gene are MNHEY and SMNVEV (reference sequence).

This chain links TRBV7-9 with TRBJ1-2; no clear D. This CDR3 region has 15 residues. V lost 0 bases and J lost 7, with 15 bases in between. Germline CDR1 and CDR2: SEHNR and FQNEAQ (reference sequence). The CDR3 sequence: CASSLAVDPPRGYTF. As DNA, the CDR3 is TGTGCCAGCAGCTTAGCGGTAGACCCCCCCCGTGGCTACACCTTC.

This clonotype was found many times. This chain joins TRBV12-3 or TRBV12-4 and TRBJ2-4; TRBD1 agrees at 7 bases. With V trimmed by 5 bases and J by 0 bases, 10 bases remained unmatched. The CDR3 covers 17 residues. This chain's CDR3 is CASSTETGTLAKNIQYF. Written as DNA, the CDR3 is TGTGCCAGCAGTACCGAGACAGGGACCCTAGCCAAAAACATTCAGTACTTC.

This clonotype was seen more than once but under ten times. V and J are TRBV7-9 and TRBJ2-2; perhaps TRBD2 as D (5 bases). The germline gives CDR1 SEHNR, CDR2 FQNEAQ (reference sequence). V dropped 6 bases and J dropped 4 bases, with 15 bases sitting between them. The CDR3 runs 15 residues. The DNA of the CDR3 is TGTGCCAGCAGTGCACGGGGTGAGGGCACCGGGGAGCTGTTTTTT. Translating gives CASSARGEGTGELFF.

V usage is TRBV7-2 and J usage is TRBJ1-5, with TRBD1 identical over 10 bases. This CDR3 contains 18 residues. The V gene end was trimmed by 5 bases and the J gene end by 0 bases; junction bases not matched to a gene: 10. CDR1 and CDR2 from the germline V gene are SGHTA and FQGNSA. This chain's CDR3 is CASSQGTGADNSNQPQHF. The CDR3 coding sequence is TGTGCCAGCAGCCAAGGGACAGGGGCCGATAATAGCAATCAGCCCCAGCATTTT.

V and J are TRBV12-3 or TRBV12-4 and TRBJ1-3; D remains unclear. The CDR3 loop spans 12 amino acids. V lost 0 bases and J lost 10, with 7 bases in between. CDR3 in DNA: TGTGCCAGCAGTTTAGCGGCCGGAACCATATATTTT. Its protein product is CASSLAAGTIYF.